This is a list of T cell receptor beta chains from one sample in a study of beta chain features in type 1 diabetes. The repertoire was sequenced with immunoSEQ multiplex PCR; TCRdb's copy has only in-frame clones and lacks some. The table records 450,000 to 550,000 clones, around 28% of them present only once. Specimen: naive CD4+ T cells from blood. Every receptor here comes from a young man in good health. CDR3s include the opening cysteine and the closing phenylalanine or tryptophan. D genes are given only for firm matches. Rows may omit the clone size; those that give it use once, few, many or a size class.

size: once; V: TRBV15; D: -; J: TRBJ2-7; CDR3: CATSRDSGILLF; DNA: TGTGCCACCAGCAGAGATTCGGGCATTCTCCTTTTC
size: few; V: TRBV6-5; D: -; J: TRBJ2-1; CDR3: CASSATGNSYNEQFF; DNA: TGTGCCAGCAGTGCAACAGGGAACTCCTACAATGAGCAGTTCTTC
size: -; V: TRBV29-1; D: -; J: TRBJ2-3; CDR3: CSVEDPKRSTDTQYF; DNA: TGCAGCGTTGAAGATCCAAAGCGGAGCACAGATACGCAGTATTTT
size: -; V: TRBV7-9; D: -; J: TRBJ2-2; CDR3: CASSPRSNTGELFF; DNA: TGTGCCAGCAGCCCCCGATCGAACACCGGGGAGCTGTTTTTT
size: few; V: TRBV5-1; D: TRBD2; J: TRBJ2-1; CDR3: CASSRGGLAGLNEQFF; DNA: TGCGCCAGCAGCCGGGGTGGACTAGCGGGACTCAATGAGCAGTTCTTC
size: few; V: TRBV30; D: TRBD2; J: TRBJ2-1; CDR3: CAWSGLAGGNAAYNEQFF; DNA: TGTGCCTGGAGTGGATTAGCGGGAGGGAATGCAGCCTACAATGAGCAGTTCTTC
size: -; V: TRBV30; D: -; J: TRBJ1-1; CDR3: CAWSVRINTEAFF; DNA: TGTGCCTGGAGTGTAAGGATAAACACTGAAGCTTTCTTT
size: -; V: TRBV29-1; D: -; J: TRBJ2-5; CDR3: CSVPAQETQYF; DNA: TGCAGCGTTCCGGCCCAAGAGACCCAGTACTTC
size: -; V: TRBV7-9; D: -; J: TRBJ1-1; CDR3: CASREEGRSTEAFF; DNA: TGTGCCTCCCGAGAGGAGGGGAGAAGCACTGAAGCTTTCTTT
size: few; V: TRBV5-6; D: -; J: TRBJ2-4; CDR3: CASSLWSAYIQYF; DNA: TGTGCCAGCAGCTTGTGGTCGGCATACATTCAGTACTTC
size: -; V: TRBV29-1; D: TRBD2; J: TRBJ2-1; CDR3: CSVRTSHQTSYNEQFF; DNA: TGCAGCGTGCGGACTAGTCACCAGACCTCCTACAATGAGCAGTTCTTC
size: -; V: TRBV9; D: TRBD2; J: TRBJ2-1; CDR3: CASSAHSGRVNNEQFF; DNA: TGTGCCAGCAGCGCCCATAGCGGGAGGGTTAACAATGAGCAGTTCTTC
size: -; V: TRBV14; D: -; J: TRBJ2-7; CDR3: CASSQGISYEQYF; DNA: TGTGCCAGCAGCCAAGGGATCTCTTACGAGCAGTACTTC
size: once; V: TRBV7-9; D: -; J: TRBJ2-1; CDR3: CASSLLPLGEWEQFF; DNA: TGTGCCAGCAGCTTATTGCCGTTAGGGGAATGGGAGCAGTTCTTC
size: few; V: TRBV5-1; D: -; J: TRBJ2-7; CDR3: CASSLGPAGYEQYF; DNA: TGCGCCAGCAGCTTGGGTCCCGCCGGGTACGAGCAGTACTTC
size: few; V: TRBV14; D: TRBD1; J: TRBJ2-5; CDR3: CASSLTTGSVETQYF; DNA: TGTGCCAGCAGCCTAACGACAGGGTCCGTGGAGACCCAGTACTTC
size: -; V: TRBV19; D: -; J: TRBJ2-6; CDR3: CASSMTYRASGPGANVLTF; DNA: TGTGCCAGTAGTATGACATACCGGGCCTCCGGTCCTGGGGCCAACGTCCTGACTTTC
size: -; V: TRBV5-1; D: TRBD2; J: TRBJ2-3; CDR3: CASSFPLAGGADTQYF; DNA: TGCGCCAGCAGCTTCCCACTAGCGGGAGGAGCAGATACGCAGTATTTT
size: few; V: TRBV4-1; D: -; J: TRBJ1-5; CDR3: CASSPLKGMGQPQHF; DNA: TGCGCCAGCAGCCCTCTGAAGGGGATGGGACAGCCCCAGCATTTT
size: few; V: TRBV30; D: TRBD1; J: TRBJ2-3; CDR3: CAWGTGTGVSDTQYF; DNA: TGTGCCTGGGGGACCGGGACAGGGGTTTCAGATACGCAGTATTTT